These 27 T cell receptor beta chains came from one sample sequenced in a study of shared clonotypes between healthy human individuals. Assay used: immunoSEQ multiplex PCR; TCRdb lists only in-frame clones, some missing. This sample carries 2.5 million or so clones, approximately 94% of them seen once, and the ten largest clones take 0.11% to 0.15%. The sequenced sample consisted of naive CD4+ T cells sorted from blood. Subset indicated: CD45RA+ positively selected. These receptor sequences come from a man between 18 and 35 years old in good health.

The chain carries TRBV6-6 and TRBJ2-7; TRBD1 matches 7 bases. Germline assignment: CDR1 MNHNY and CDR2 SVGAGI (reference sequence). The CDR3 sequence is 14 residues long. Trimming cost V 5 bases and J 2 bases; bases outside gene matches: 6. For the CDR3, the DNA is TGTGCCAGCAGTCTAAGGGGGCCCACCTACGAGCAGTACTTC. Translating gives CASSLRGPTYEQYF.

This sequence joins TRBV6-1 and TRBJ1-2, with a weak D call TRBD1 (6 bases). The CDR3 loop spans 15 amino acids. Germline CDR1 is MNHNS and CDR2 is SASEGT. Trimming removed 0 bases from V and 8 bases from J, with 16 bases in between. CDR3 sequence: CASSEAKAGAKGYTF. The CDR3 DNA is TGTGCCAGCAGTGAAGCGAAGGCAGGGGCGAAGGGCTACACCTTC.

The chain uses TRBV2 and TRBJ1-6; 8 nucleotides align to TRBD1. CDR3 length equals 17 residues. V shed 1 base and J 7 bases; nucleotides not matched to a gene: 9. Germline V gives CDR1 SNHLY, CDR2 FYNNEI. CDR3: CASSEVKGTGRNSPLHF. CDR3 nucleotides: TGTGCCAGCAGTGAAGTAAAGGGGACAGGTAGAAATTCACCCCTCCACTTT.

This chain joins TRBV5-8 and TRBJ2-2; 9 bases align to TRBD2. CDR1 is SGHTS, CDR2 YDEGEE, per germline. After removal of 1 base from V and 5 bases from J, the junction contained 3 bases not matched to a gene. The CDR3 runs to 15 residues. The CDR3 region has the DNA TGTGCCAGCAGCTTGTTGCGGGGGGGAACCGGGGAGCTGTTTTTT. Amino acid sequence: CASSLLRGGTGELFF.

The table lists this clone with a count of one. This chain joins TRBV5-4 and TRBJ2-7; possible D gene TRBD2, 6 bases. The V gene lost 6 bases and the J gene lost 1 base, with 11 bases spanning the gap. In germline, CDR1 is SGHNT, CDR2 YYREEE (reference sequence). This CDR3 has 13 residues. Here the CDR3 DNA reads TGTGCCAGCACATCTGGGGGGTCCTACGAGCAGTACTTC. It encodes CASTSGGSYEQYF.

The chain uses TRBV4-1 and TRBJ1-2; 11 bases align to TRBD1. CDR3 length equals 13 residues. V trimming: 4 bases; J trimming: 13 bases; junction bases outside the gene matches: 8. Germline lookup yields CDR1 MGHRA and CDR2 YSYEKL. The CDR3 DNA sequence: TGCGCCAGCAGCCCGGACAGGGGGCCTCGCACCACCTTC. It codes for CASSPDRGPRTTF.

The rearrangement links TRBV7-6 to TRBJ2-5; D could derive from TRBD1 or TRBD2 (6 bases each). Germline V gene lookup returns CDR1 SGHVS and CDR2 FNYEAQ. V was clipped by 5 bases and J by 2 bases, with 9 bases between them. This CDR3 comprises 13 residues. CDR3 in amino acids: CASSRGAQETQYF. In DNA, the CDR3 is TGTGCCAGCAGCAGGGGGGCTCAAGAGACCCAGTACTTC.

The chain carries TRBV10-1 and TRBJ2-1, with D hard to call. CDR3 length: 14 amino acids. CDR1 is WNHNN, CDR2 SYGVQD, per germline (reference sequence). Trimming cost V 0 bases and J 6 bases, with 9 bases left between them. In DNA, the CDR3 is TGCGCCAGCAGTGAGTCTTCGGTGGGCAATGAGCAGTTCTTC. Residues: CASSESSVGNEQFF.

V is TRBV25-1 and J is TRBJ2-1; D is tentatively TRBD1 or TRBD2 (5 bases each). Trimming cost V 7 bases and J 9 bases, with 22 bases left between them. Germline assignment: CDR1 MGHDK and CDR2 SYGVNS. The CDR3 totals 15 residues. The CDR3 nucleotides read TGTGCCAGCACCGTTCCGGGACCTCCAACCGGTGAGCAGTTCTTC. Encoded protein: CASTVPGPPTGEQFF.

V and J are TRBV11-2 and TRBJ1-1, with 7 bases that match TRBD1. Germline CDR1 is SGHAT and CDR2 is FQNNGV. The CDR3 has 12 amino acids. V shed 4 bases, J shed 7 bases, and the junction held 3 bases outside the gene matches. Here the CDR3 reads CASSSQGFEAFF. The DNA of the CDR3 is TGTGCCAGCAGCTCACAGGGGTTTGAAGCTTTCTTT.

The CDR3 region has the DNA TGTGCCAGTACCAATCCCAGGACAGGGGCTTTTGGACCCCTCCACTTT. It translates to CASTNPRTGAFGPLHF. The rearrangement joins TRBV19 to TRBJ1-6, with 9 nucleotides matching TRBD1. The CDR3 consists of 16 residues. The V and J ends lost 7 bases and 12 bases, in that order; junction bases with no gene match: 16. Germline-derived CDR1 and CDR2 are LNHDA and SQIVND (reference sequence).

J is TRBJ2-7 and V is TRBV6-5, with 7 bases aligning to TRBD2. The CDR3 consists of 13 residues. Trimming cost V 5 bases and J 2 bases; bases outside gene matches: 3. CDR1 MNHEY and CDR2 SVGAGI come from the germline V gene. The CDR3 reads CASSRAGTYEQYF. The CDR3 DNA reads TGTGCCAGCAGTCGAGCGGGGACCTACGAGCAGTACTTC.

The CDR3 spells CASSRGQTNTGELFF. DNA of the CDR3: TGTGCCAGCAGCCGGGGACAGACGAACACCGGGGAGCTGTTTTTT. This chain uses TRBV6-5 with TRBJ2-2; 7 positions agree with TRBD1. Looked up from germline, CDR1 is MNHEY and CDR2 is SVGAGI. With V trimmed by 6 bases and J by 0 bases, 4 bases remained unmatched. The CDR3 consists of 15 residues.

A few counts support this clone. The sample carries other DNA sequences with the same CDR3. The rearrangement links TRBV18 to TRBJ2-2; D is undetermined. V lost 2 bases, J lost 5 bases, and 6 bases lay in between. Germline V gene data show CDR1 as KGHSH and CDR2 as LQKENI. The length of the CDR3 is 13 residues. DNA for the CDR3: TGTGCCAGCTCACCAAGGCAAACCGGGGAGCTGTTTTTT. The encoded protein is CASSPRQTGELFF.

V gene TRBV27 combines with J gene TRBJ2-1; D remains ambiguous. This CDR3 is 12 amino acids long. V was pared by 5 bases and J by 6 bases, with 8 bases between. The germline CDR1 and CDR2 sequences are MNHEY and SMNVEV (reference sequence). The CDR3 DNA reads as TGTGCCAGCAGTAAATCAGGCAATGAGCAGTTCTTC. Translation: CASSKSGNEQFF.

The chain has TRBV6-5 and TRBJ1-1, with D hard to call. This CDR3 contains 11 residues. CDR1 is MNHEY and CDR2 is SVGAGI in the germline V gene. Trimming took 9 bases from V and 8 from J, leaving 13 bases between them. CDR3 bases: TGTGCCAGTTCTCGGCGGCTCGAAGCTTTCTTT. This translates into CASSRRLEAFF.

The rearrangement uses TRBV5-1 and TRBJ2-5; D gene unclear. Trimming removed 0 bases from V and 1 base from J, with 7 bases in between. Germline V gene data show CDR1 as SGHRS and CDR2 as YFSETQ. The CDR3 totals 14 residues. The CDR3 region is CASSLDGAQETQYF. The CDR3 nucleotides are TGCGCCAGCAGCTTGGACGGAGCCCAAGAGACCCAGTACTTC.

This rearrangement joins TRBV6-6 to TRBJ2-1; D gene uncertain. CDR3 length equals 16 residues. In germline, CDR1 is MNHNY, CDR2 SVGAGI (reference sequence). The V gene lost 6 bases and the J gene lost 4 bases, with 19 bases spanning the gap. This chain's CDR3 is CASRGTSLASYNEQFF. CDR3 sequence (DNA): TGTGCCAGCAGGGGAACCTCTCTGGCCAGTTACAATGAGCAGTTCTTC.

The rearrangement uses TRBV2 and TRBJ1-3; 8 bases align to TRBD1. The CDR3 consists of 17 residues. J gave up 4 bases and V 5 bases, and 13 bases lay outside the gene matches. CDR1 is SNHLY and CDR2 is FYNNEI in the germline V gene. The CDR3 bases are TGTGCCAGCAGTCCAATTCCCGGGACAGGCTCAGGAAACACCATATATTTT. Encoded protein: CASSPIPGTGSGNTIYF.

A note on this clone: This sample includes further DNA sequences coding for the same CDR3. The V call is TRBV5-1, the J call TRBJ2-5; TRBD2 might be the D (6 bases). Trimming pared 0 bases from V and 4 bases from J, leaving 7 bases between. Germline assignment: CDR1 SGHRS and CDR2 YFSETQ. The length of the CDR3 is 13 residues. CDR3 coding DNA: TGCGCCAGCAGCTTGGCCGGGAGAGAGACCCAGTACTTC. This translates into CASSLAGRETQYF.

A remark on this clone: The same CDR3 is also encoded by other DNA sequences in this sample. The gene calls are TRBV4-3 and TRBJ2-5; no clear D gene. The CDR3 loop spans 15 amino acids. CDR1 LGHNA and CDR2 YSLEER come from the germline V gene. Deletions cut 0 bases from V and 5 bases from J, with 13 bases between. The CDR3 DNA is TGCGCCAGCAGCCAAGATGGCCTCGGACGGGAGACCCAGTACTTC. Translation gives CASSQDGLGRETQYF.

The chain uses TRBV7-9 and TRBJ2-7; TRBD1 matches at 10 bases. The germline V gene encodes CDR1 SEHNR and CDR2 FQNEAQ (reference sequence). The junction had 8 bases not matched to a gene; V was cut back by 5 bases and J by 1 base. The CDR3 extends over 16 amino acids. The CDR3 nucleotides are TGTGCCAGCAGCCCACTGGGACAGGGGAAGTCCTACGAGCAGTACTTC. Its translation: CASSPLGQGKSYEQYF.

The chain is built from TRBV10-1 and TRBJ1-2; no definite D call. CDR3 length: 11 amino acids. Germline lookup yields CDR1 WNHNN and CDR2 SYGVQD (reference sequence). For the CDR3, the DNA is TGCACCGCCCTCGAACAATATGGCTACACCTTC. Its translation is CTALEQYGYTF.

A note on this clone: Other DNA sequences in the sample encode the same CDR3. This CDR3 is CASSLGGSQETQYF. The CDR3 DNA reads TGCGCCAGCAGCTTAGGAGGGTCCCAAGAGACCCAGTACTTC. The V gene is TRBV5-1, the J gene TRBJ2-5, with a weak D call TRBD2 (6 bases). From germline, CDR1 is SGHRS and CDR2 YFSETQ. V lost 2 bases and J 1 base, leaving 9 bases between the germline ends. The CDR3 sequence is 14 residues long.

With regard to this clone: This same CDR3 is encoded by further DNA sequences in the sample. This chain joins TRBV19 and TRBJ2-6; D gene uncertain. This CDR3 contains 13 residues. Germline CDR1 is LNHDA and CDR2 is SQIVND (reference sequence). Trimming shortened V by 6 bases and J by 1 base, and 4 bases separated the two germline ends. CDR3 loop: CASRVSGANVLTF. DNA of the CDR3: TGTGCCAGTAGGGTTTCTGGGGCCAACGTCCTGACTTTC.

The chain links TRBV10-3 to TRBJ1-4; D ambiguous. The V end lost 0 bases, the J end lost 8 bases, and 16 bases lay between the germline ends. Germline V CDR1 and CDR2: ENHRY, SYGVKD. This CDR3 region has 16 residues. The CDR3 DNA is TGTGCCATCAGTGAGTCGTTGAGCCAAATCGGGGAAAAACTGTTTTTT. This translates into CAISESLSQIGEKLFF.

This chain connects TRBV6-6 to TRBJ1-1; a weak D match, TRBD1 (5 bases). V dropped 6 bases and J dropped 1 base, with 15 bases sitting between them. The length of the CDR3 is 15 residues. Germline lookup yields CDR1 MNHNY and CDR2 SVGAGI (reference sequence). The CDR3 here is CASSQLGAANTEAFF. The CDR3 DNA sequence: TGTGCCAGCAGCCAACTCGGGGCAGCGAACACTGAAGCTTTCTTT.